This T cell receptor (beta chain) came from a study of shared clonotypes between healthy human individuals. Trimming removed 4 bases from V and 0 bases from J; junction bases left unmatched: 16. This CDR3 is built from 20 residues. Germline V gene data show CDR1 as SNHLY and CDR2 as FYNNEI. Under the authors' procedure: With immunoSEQ giving junction-only sequences and no quality scores, filtering differed. Data came from immunoSEQ multiplex PCR; TCRdb stores just in-frame clones and leaves some out. The V and J calls and the clone size are those of that table, but D and trimming were determined from the DNA. The sample shows roughly 2,000,000 clones, 80% to 95% of them seen only once. Study conclusions and caveats: Sharing across a few donors was seen in 4% to 5% of naive CD4 clonotypes. All-four-donor shared clonotypes had higher generation probabilities than non-shared clonotypes did. Sampling covered nothing but blood. Tissue TCR repertoires likely differ from those found in blood.

It was CD45RO-negative cells, positively selected for CCR7, that made up naive CD8 cells, with terminally differentiated effector memory CD45RA+ cells excluded. Notes on this clone: As yet, its antigen is unknown.

The sequence came from a man aged 18 to 35 in good health. Some clones in this sample may be carry-over from other donors' samples. The chain recombines TRBV2 with TRBJ2-4; 9 positions agree with TRBD1. The sequencing input was naive CD8+ T cells from PBMCs. CDR3 in amino acids: CASSAEGSGQGFLAKNIQYF. Written as DNA, the CDR3 is TGTGCCAGCAGTGCAGAGGGATCAGGACAGGGGTTTCTAGCCAAAAACATTCAGTACTTC.